The 23 T cell receptor beta chains in this list originate from one sample, sequenced in a study of T cells in Graves' hyperthyroidism and ophthalmopathy. Regions amplified from RNA transcripts were the TCR beta CDR3 regions. The study used the HTBI primer set for a first-round RT-PCR of the TCR CDR3. TCRdb itself ran the multiplex PCR reads through MiXCR, one entry per CDR3 protein. The top ten hold over 11% of the sample, which has 450,000 to 600,000 distinct CDR3 sequences, approximately 15% seen once. What was sequenced was blood. These receptors were obtained from a middle-aged woman with Graves' hyperthyroidism.

This rearrangement joins TRBV6-2 or TRBV6-3 to TRBJ2-7; 11 positions agree with TRBD2. The CDR3 runs 14 residues. With V trimmed by 5 bases and J by 6 bases, 6 bases remained unmatched. Germline CDR1 and CDR2: MNHEY and SVGEGT. Written as DNA, the CDR3 is TGTGCCAGCAGTGAACTACTAGCGGGAGTCGAGCAGTACTTC. The encoded protein is CASSELLAGVEQYF.

This clonotype was picked up many times. The rearrangement uses TRBV6-1 and TRBJ2-7; D is perhaps TRBD2 (5 bases). CDR1 is MNHNS, CDR2 SASEGT, per germline. The V and J ends lost 10 bases and 0 bases respectively, with 16 bases between them. This CDR3 has 14 residues. The CDR3 coding sequence is TGTGCCACCATGAGAGGGCTGAGCTCCTACGAGCAGTACTTC. It codes for CATMRGLSSYEQYF.

The chain carries TRBV4-1 and TRBJ2-5, with 7 bases identical to TRBD2. Germline V gives CDR1 MGHRA, CDR2 YSYEKL. V dropped 0 bases and J dropped 4; count of bases not matched to a gene: 8. The CDR3 length is 16 residues. CDR3 sequence (DNA): TGCGCCAGCAGCCAAGACTGGAGCGGGACTGGAGAGACCCAGTACTTC. Translating gives CASSQDWSGTGETQYF.

The chain couples TRBV20-1 to TRBJ2-2; 12 bases align to TRBD2. Germline V gene sequence: CDR1 DFQATT, CDR2 SNEGSKA (reference sequence). The length of the CDR3 is 14 residues. V shed 3 bases and J 4 bases; nucleotides not matched to a gene: 0. The CDR3 loop is CSARGLAGTGELFF. The CDR3 DNA reads TGCAGTGCTAGGGGACTAGCGGGCACCGGGGAGCTGTTTTTT.

This clonotype has a count of ten or more. This chain links TRBV6-1 with TRBJ1-1, with TRBD1 matching 11 bases. Trimming took 6 bases from V and 4 from J; bases not matched to a gene: 10. The CDR3 totals 16 residues. Looked up from germline, CDR1 is MNHNS and CDR2 is SASEGT. This chain's CDR3 is CASRTSRGQGATEAFF. CDR3 sequence (DNA): TGTGCCAGCAGGACGAGTCGTGGACAGGGGGCCACTGAAGCTTTCTTT.

This clonotype was seen ten or more times. The V call is TRBV30, the J call TRBJ2-5; D remains unclear. The germline CDR1 and CDR2 sequences are GTSNPN and SVGIG (reference sequence). The CDR3 covers 13 residues. V was clipped by 3 bases and J by 5 bases, with 13 bases between them. In nucleotides, the CDR3 is TGTGCCTGGAGGGCCTTAGGGTTCGAGACCCAGTACTTC. Its protein is CAWRALGFETQYF.

This clonotype has at least ten counts. The chain links TRBV20-1 to TRBJ2-1; D tentatively reads TRBD1 or TRBD2 (5 bases each). V gave up 5 bases and J gave up 7 bases, with 18 bases separating them. Germline loops: CDR1 DFQATT, CDR2 SNEGSKA (reference sequence). The CDR3 covers 14 residues. CDR3 sequence (DNA): TGCAGTGCTGCAGGTGGGGGTTTTGGTAATGAGCAGTTCTTC. It is translated as CSAAGGGFGNEQFF.

Only a few counts were recorded for this clonotype. The gene calls are TRBV27 and TRBJ1-5, with D unclear. V was pared by 0 bases and J by 10 bases, with 16 bases between. The CDR3 runs 15 residues. CDR1 and CDR2 from the germline V gene are MNHEY and SMNVEV (reference sequence). The CDR3 DNA follows: TGTGCCAGCAGTTTATCCCGTGCCGGTAATGCTCCCCAGCATTTT. Protein product: CASSLSRAGNAPQHF.

This clonotype was counted many times. This sequence joins TRBV3-1 and TRBJ2-2, with TRBD1 matching over 8 bases. J lost 4 bases, V lost 4 bases, and 5 bases had no gene match. The CDR3 contains 15 residues. The germline CDR1 and CDR2 sequences are LGHDT and YNNKEL (reference sequence). The CDR3 sequence: CASSRRTGSTGELFF. The CDR3 coding sequence is TGTGCCAGCAGCCGTCGGACAGGGAGCACCGGGGAGCTGTTTTTT.

CDR3: CATSRNTGSGETQYF. In nucleotides, the CDR3 is TGTGCCACCAGCAGAAATACAGGGTCGGGAGAGACCCAGTACTTC. The rearrangement links TRBV15 to TRBJ2-5; D is possibly TRBD1 (6 bases). The CDR3 length is 15 residues. In germline, CDR1 is LNHNV, CDR2 YYDKDF (reference sequence). Trimming cost V 2 bases and J 4 bases, with 14 bases left between them.

This clonotype was counted ten times or more. This chain links TRBV3-1 with TRBJ2-3; D is unresolved. Trimming shortened V by 1 base and J by 5 bases, and 4 bases separated the two germline ends. This CDR3 is 12 amino acids long. CDR1 is LGHDT, CDR2 YNNKEL, per germline (reference sequence). The CDR3 DNA reads TGTGCCAGCAGCCAAGGGTTAGATACGCAGTATTTT. The encoded protein is CASSQGLDTQYF.

This sequence joins TRBV30 and TRBJ1-1; D is unclear. This CDR3 contains 12 residues. Germline CDR1 is GTSNPN and CDR2 is SVGIG (reference sequence). V lost 3 bases, J lost 5 bases, and 10 bases lay in between. DNA for the CDR3: TGTGCCTGGAGGATAGGCGGGACTGAAGCTTTCTTT. It encodes CAWRIGGTEAFF.

This rearrangement joins TRBV20-1 to TRBJ1-2; no clear D. In germline, CDR1 is DFQATT, CDR2 SNEGSKA (reference sequence). Deletions cut 2 bases from V and 4 bases from J, with 20 bases between. The CDR3 runs 16 residues. For the CDR3, the DNA is TGCAGTGCTAGACCAAAGGACCCAGAAGTGGTCTATGGCTACACCTTC. Residues: CSARPKDPEVVYGYTF.

Many counts were recorded for this clonotype. The DNA for the CDR3 is TGTGCCAGCAGTGAAACTAGCGGGGGTTTCAATGAGCAGTTCTTC. Protein: CASSETSGGFNEQFF. The gene calls are TRBV6-1 and TRBJ2-1, with 11 bases aligning to TRBD2. The CDR3 is 15 amino acids. Germline loops: CDR1 MNHNS, CDR2 SASEGT. Germline trimming cut 2 bases from V and 6 bases from J; bases unmatched to any gene: 3.

The V gene is TRBV7-9, the J gene TRBJ1-2; a possible D gene is TRBD1 (6 bases). V was clipped by 5 bases and J by 4 bases, with 17 bases between them. The germline V gene has CDR1 SEHNR and CDR2 FQNEAQ (reference sequence). This CDR3 comprises 15 residues. The DNA for the CDR3 is TGTGCCAGCAGCCAAAGGGCAGGGGAAATCTATGGCTACACCTTC. This encodes CASSQRAGEIYGYTF.

A remark on this clonotype: Its ends do not fully match the called genes, so a read error is possible. The chain combines TRBV7-7 with TRBJ2-7, with D perhaps TRBD2 (5 bases). CDR3 size: 16 residues. CDR1 SSHAT and CDR2 FNYEAQ come from the germline V gene (reference sequence). The CDR3 is CASSRLNNPRRYEQYF. For the CDR3, the DNA is TGTGCTAGCAGCCGCCTAAATAATCCACGGAGGTACGAGCAGTACTTC.

Many counts were recorded for this clonotype. This chain joins TRBV9 and TRBJ1-4, with 8 bases lining up with TRBD1. The CDR3 extends over 16 amino acids. Germline V gene lookup returns CDR1 SGDLS and CDR2 YYNGEE. V trimming: 0 bases; J trimming: 8 bases; junction bases outside the gene matches: 9. The CDR3 DNA reads as TGTGCCAGCAGCGTAGACCTTGGACAGGGCGAAGAAAAACTGTTTTTT. Residues: CASSVDLGQGEEKLFF.

The chain carries TRBV12-3 or TRBV12-4 and TRBJ2-2, with 7 bases matching TRBD1. After removal of 6 bases from V and 6 bases from J, the junction contained 7 bases not matched to a gene. CDR3 length: 14 amino acids. In DNA, the CDR3 is TGTGCCAGCAGACAGGGACAGCCTTCCGGGGAGCTGTTTTTT. It specifies CASRQGQPSGELFF.

The rearrangement links TRBV12-3 or TRBV12-4 to TRBJ2-3, with 7 positions matching TRBD2. V shed 7 bases, J shed 0 bases, and the junction held 10 bases outside the gene matches. CDR3 length: 16 residues. CDR3 in amino acids: CASTILAVSSTDTQYF. The DNA of the CDR3 is TGTGCCAGCACCATCCTAGCGGTTTCTAGCACAGATACGCAGTATTTT.

This chain links TRBV6-2 or TRBV6-3 with TRBJ2-1; 9 positions match TRBD1. V lost 2 bases, J lost 4 bases, and 3 bases stayed unmatched. The CDR3 loop spans 15 amino acids. Germline V gene sequence: CDR1 MNHEY, CDR2 SVGEGT. CDR3 sequence: CASSYDRGEYNEQFF. CDR3 sequence (DNA): TGTGCCAGCAGTTACGACAGGGGGGAATACAATGAGCAGTTCTTC.

In the case of this clonotype: This could be a read error, since a much larger clone is one nucleotide away. The genes are TRBV3-1 and TRBJ2-2, with 9 bases aligning to TRBD1. This CDR3 contains 15 residues. V was clipped by 5 bases and J by 3 bases; unmatched bases: 4. CDR1 LGHDT and CDR2 YNNKEL come from the germline V gene (reference sequence). The CDR3 DNA reads TGTGCCAGCAGCTCCTGGACAGGGGACACCGGGGAGCTGTTTTTT. It codes for CASSSWTGDTGELFF.

This clonotype was counted ten times or more. This chain links TRBV11-2 with TRBJ2-1; either TRBD1 or TRBD2 may supply D (6 bases each). Trimming left V 1 base short and J 7 bases short, with 17 bases between. Germline CDR1 and CDR2: SGHAT and FQNNGV. The CDR3 sequence is 16 residues long. CDR3 region: CASSLGPSEGGNEQFF. The CDR3 bases are TGTGCCAGCAGCTTAGGACCTAGCGAAGGGGGGAATGAGCAGTTCTTC.

The chain joins TRBV6-1 to TRBJ1-3, with D possibly being TRBD1 (6 bases). The CDR3 is made up of 14 amino acids. CDR1 MNHNS and CDR2 SASEGT come from the germline V gene. V was pared by 7 bases and J by 2 bases, with 12 bases between. CDR3: CASIEQGTGNTIYF. CDR3 nucleotides: TGTGCCAGCATCGAACAGGGAACTGGAAACACCATATATTTT.